This T cell receptor (beta chain) was sequenced for a study of blood T cell repertoires in COVID-19. The wider study: T cells, B-cell-depleted T cells, or PBMCs supplied cDNA or gDNA.

This table comes from immunoSEQ multiplex PCR, and its TCRdb copy is limited to in-frame clones, with some not included. The repertoire holds approximately 13,000 clones, with approximately 90% as singletons. The CDR3 runs 15 residues. Germline V CDR1 and CDR2: SGHAT, FQNNGV. Trimming shortened V by 5 bases and J by 8 bases, and 22 bases separated the two germline ends. This receptor was taken from a human donor with active COVID-19. The donor label of this sample is uncertain. Input material: peripheral blood. V usage is TRBV11-2 and J usage is TRBJ2-7; D perhaps matches TRBD1 (5 bases). The CDR3: CASSPFPREPLQQYF. For the CDR3, the DNA is TGTGCCAGCAGCCCGTTCCCCAGGGAACCCCTCCAGCAGTACTTC.